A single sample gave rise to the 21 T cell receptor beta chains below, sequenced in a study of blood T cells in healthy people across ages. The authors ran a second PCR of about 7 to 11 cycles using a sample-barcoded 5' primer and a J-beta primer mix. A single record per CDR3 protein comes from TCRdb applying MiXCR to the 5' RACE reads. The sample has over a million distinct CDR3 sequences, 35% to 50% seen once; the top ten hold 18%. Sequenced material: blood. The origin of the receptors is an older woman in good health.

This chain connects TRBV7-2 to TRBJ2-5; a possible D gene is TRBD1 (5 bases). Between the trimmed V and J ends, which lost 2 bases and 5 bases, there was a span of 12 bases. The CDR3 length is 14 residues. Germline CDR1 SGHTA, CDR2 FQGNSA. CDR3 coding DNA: TGTGCCAGCAGCTTACGCAGGGTGAGCGAGACCCAGTACTTC. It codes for CASSLRRVSETQYF.

The CDR3 loop is CASSPSGSHNEQFF. CDR3 DNA: TGCGCCAGCAGTCCTAGCGGGAGTCACAATGAGCAGTTCTTC. The gene calls are TRBV10-1 and TRBJ2-1, with 10 bases fitting TRBD2. Looked up from germline, CDR1 is WNHNN and CDR2 is SYGVQD (reference sequence). CDR3 size: 14 residues. Trimming at V came to 5 bases and at J to 5 bases, leaving 3 bases not matched to a gene.

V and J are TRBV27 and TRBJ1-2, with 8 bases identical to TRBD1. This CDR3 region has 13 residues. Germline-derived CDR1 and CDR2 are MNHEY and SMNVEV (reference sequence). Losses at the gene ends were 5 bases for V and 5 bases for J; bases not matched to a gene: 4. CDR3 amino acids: CASSDTGGYGYTF. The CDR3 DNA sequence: TGTGCCAGCAGTGACACAGGGGGATATGGCTACACCTTC.

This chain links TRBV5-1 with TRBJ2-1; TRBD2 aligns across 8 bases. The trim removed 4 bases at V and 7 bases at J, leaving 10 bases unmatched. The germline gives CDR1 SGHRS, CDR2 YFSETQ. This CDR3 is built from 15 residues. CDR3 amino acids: CASSEGTSGVNEQFF. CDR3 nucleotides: TGCGCCAGCAGCGAGGGGACTAGTGGAGTAAATGAGCAGTTCTTC. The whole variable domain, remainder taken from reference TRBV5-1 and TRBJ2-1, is KAGVTQTPRYLIKTRGQQVTLSCSPISGHRSVSWYQQTPGQGLQFLFEYFSETQRNKGNFPGRFSGRQFSNSRSEMNVSTLELGDSALYLCASSEGTSGVNEQFFGPGTRLTVL.

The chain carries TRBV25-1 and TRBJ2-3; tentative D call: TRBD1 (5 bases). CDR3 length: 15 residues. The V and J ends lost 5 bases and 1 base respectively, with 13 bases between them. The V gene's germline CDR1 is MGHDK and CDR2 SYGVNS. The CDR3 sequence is CASSQDSSRTDTQYF. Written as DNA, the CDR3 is TGTGCCAGCAGTCAAGACAGTTCTCGCACAGATACGCAGTATTTT.

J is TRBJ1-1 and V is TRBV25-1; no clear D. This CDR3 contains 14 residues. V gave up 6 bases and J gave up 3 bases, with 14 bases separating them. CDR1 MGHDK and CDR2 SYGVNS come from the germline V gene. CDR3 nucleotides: TGTGCCAGCAGCCTTCTCGGCCGGGACACTGAAGCTTTCTTT. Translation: CASSLLGRDTEAFF.

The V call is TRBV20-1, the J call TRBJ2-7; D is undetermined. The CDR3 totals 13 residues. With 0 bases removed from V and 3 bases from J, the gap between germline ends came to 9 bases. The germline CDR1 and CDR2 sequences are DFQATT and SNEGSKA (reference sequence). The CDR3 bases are TGCAGTGCTAGAGAAGGTCCCGGCTACGAGCAGTACTTC. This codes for CSAREGPGYEQYF.

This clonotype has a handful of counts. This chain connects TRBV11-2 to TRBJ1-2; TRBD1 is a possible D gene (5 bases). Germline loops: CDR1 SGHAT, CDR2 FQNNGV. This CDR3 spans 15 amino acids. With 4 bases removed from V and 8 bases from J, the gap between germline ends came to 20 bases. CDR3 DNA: TGTGCCAGCAGCTCCTATGAGGGGCAGGGAGACGGCTACACCTTC. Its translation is CASSSYEGQGDGYTF.

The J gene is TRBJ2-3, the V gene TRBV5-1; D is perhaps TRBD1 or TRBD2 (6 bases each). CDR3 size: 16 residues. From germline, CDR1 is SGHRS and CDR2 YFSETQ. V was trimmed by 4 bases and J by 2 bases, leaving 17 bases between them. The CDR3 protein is CASSPGDLLATDTQYF. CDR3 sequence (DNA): TGCGCCAGCAGCCCAGGGGACTTACTCGCCACAGATACGCAGTATTTT. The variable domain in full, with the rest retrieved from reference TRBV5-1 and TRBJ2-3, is KAGVTQTPRYLIKTRGQQVTLSCSPISGHRSVSWYQQTPGQGLQFLFEYFSETQRNKGNFPGRFSGRQFSNSRSEMNVSTLELGDSALYLCASSPGDLLATDTQYFGPGTRLTVL.

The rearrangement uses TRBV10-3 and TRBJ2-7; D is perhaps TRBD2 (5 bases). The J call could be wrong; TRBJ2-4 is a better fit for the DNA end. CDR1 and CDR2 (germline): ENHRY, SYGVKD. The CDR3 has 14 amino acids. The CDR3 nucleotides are TGTGCCATCAGTGTCGAGCGGAAGAAAAACATTCAGTACTTC. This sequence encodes CAISVERKKNIQYF.

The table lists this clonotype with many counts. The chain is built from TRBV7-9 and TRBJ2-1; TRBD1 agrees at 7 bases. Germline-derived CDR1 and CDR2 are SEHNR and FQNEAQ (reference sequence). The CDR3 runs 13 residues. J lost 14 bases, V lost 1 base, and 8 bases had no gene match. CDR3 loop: CASSLEYGTVKFF. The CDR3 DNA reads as TGTGCCAGCAGCTTAGAATATGGGACAGTTAAGTTCTTC.

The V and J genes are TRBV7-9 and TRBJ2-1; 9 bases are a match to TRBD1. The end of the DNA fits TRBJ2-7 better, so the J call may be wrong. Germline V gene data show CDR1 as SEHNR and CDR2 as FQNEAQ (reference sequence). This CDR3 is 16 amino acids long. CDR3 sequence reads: CASSSGQGASPYEQYF. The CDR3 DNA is TGTGCCAGCAGCTCGGGACAGGGCGCCTCTCCCTACGAGCAGTACTTC.

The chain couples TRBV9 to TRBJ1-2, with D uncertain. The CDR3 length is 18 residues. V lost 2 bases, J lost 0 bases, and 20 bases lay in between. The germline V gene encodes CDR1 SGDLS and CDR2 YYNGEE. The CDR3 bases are TGTGCCAGCAGCGTGTCGGAGGCCCGAGGCCTTTCTAACTATGGCTACACCTTC. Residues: CASSVSEARGLSNYGYTF.

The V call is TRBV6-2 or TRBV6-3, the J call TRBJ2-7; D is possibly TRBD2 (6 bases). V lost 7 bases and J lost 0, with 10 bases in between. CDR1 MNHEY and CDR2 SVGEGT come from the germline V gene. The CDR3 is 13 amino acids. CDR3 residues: CASKGGRSYEQYF. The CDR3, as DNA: TGTGCCAGCAAGGGAGGCCGCTCCTACGAGCAGTACTTC.

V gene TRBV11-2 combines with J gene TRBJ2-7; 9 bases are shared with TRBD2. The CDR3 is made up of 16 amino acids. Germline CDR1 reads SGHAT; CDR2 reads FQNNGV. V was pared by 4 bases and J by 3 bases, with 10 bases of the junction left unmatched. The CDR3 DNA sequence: TGTGCCAGCAGCTCCCTTCGCGGGAGGGCCGGCTACGAGCAGTACTTC. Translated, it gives CASSSLRGRAGYEQYF.

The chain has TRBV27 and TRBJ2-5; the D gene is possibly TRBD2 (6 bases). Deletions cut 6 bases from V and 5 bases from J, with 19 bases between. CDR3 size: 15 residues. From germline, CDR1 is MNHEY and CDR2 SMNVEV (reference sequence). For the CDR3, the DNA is TGTGCCAGCAGGACTAGGGACGGACCTATCGAGACCCAGTACTTC. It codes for CASRTRDGPIETQYF.

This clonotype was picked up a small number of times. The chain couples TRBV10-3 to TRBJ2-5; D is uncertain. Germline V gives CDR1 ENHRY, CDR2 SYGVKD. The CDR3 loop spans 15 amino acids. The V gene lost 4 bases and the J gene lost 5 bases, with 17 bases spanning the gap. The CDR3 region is CAISGSVADKETQYF. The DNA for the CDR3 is TGTGCCATCAGTGGGTCTGTCGCCGATAAGGAGACCCAGTACTTC.

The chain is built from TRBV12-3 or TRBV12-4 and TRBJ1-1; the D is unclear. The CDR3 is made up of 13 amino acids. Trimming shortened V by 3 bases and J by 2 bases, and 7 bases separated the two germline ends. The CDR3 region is CASSFTVNTEAFF. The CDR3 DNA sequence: TGTGCCAGCAGTTTCACCGTCAACACTGAAGCTTTCTTT.

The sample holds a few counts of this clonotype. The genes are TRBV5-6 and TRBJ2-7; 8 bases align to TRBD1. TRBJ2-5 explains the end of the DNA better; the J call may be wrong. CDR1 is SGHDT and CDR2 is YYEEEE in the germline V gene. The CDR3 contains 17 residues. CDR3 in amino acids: CASSLKRWTGIVETQYF. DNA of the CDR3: TGTGCCAGCAGCTTGAAGAGGTGGACAGGGATTGTGGAGACCCAGTACTTC.

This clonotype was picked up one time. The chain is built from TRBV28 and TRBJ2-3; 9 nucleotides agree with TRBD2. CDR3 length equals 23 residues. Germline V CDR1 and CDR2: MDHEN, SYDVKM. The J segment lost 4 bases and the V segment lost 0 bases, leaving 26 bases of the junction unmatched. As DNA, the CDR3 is TGTGCCAGCAGTTTATGGTCGTCCCGTTATAGCGGTCATAGCGGGAGAACCTCAGATACGCAGTATTTT. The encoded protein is CASSLWSSRYSGHSGRTSDTQYF.

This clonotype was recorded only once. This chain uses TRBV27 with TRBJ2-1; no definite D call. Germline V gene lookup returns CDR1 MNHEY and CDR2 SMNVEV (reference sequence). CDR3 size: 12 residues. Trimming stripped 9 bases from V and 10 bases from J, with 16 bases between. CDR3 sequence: CASNDGPGEQFF. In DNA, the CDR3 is TGTGCCAGTAACGACGGACCTGGCGAGCAGTTCTTC.